Presented here are 10 T cell receptor beta chains from one specimen sequenced in a study of blood T cell repertoires in COVID-19. Repertoires were generated with immunoSEQ multiplex PCR, while TCRdb's copy carries only in-frame clones and drops some. The sample has about 270,000 clones, 86% seen once. Sequencing was performed on peripheral blood. These receptors were taken from an elderly woman with COVID-19, enrolled during active disease.

The gene calls are TRBV7-2 and TRBJ1-2; D gene uncertain. Per germline, CDR1 SGHTA and CDR2 FQGNSA. V dropped 2 bases and J dropped 0 bases, with 19 bases sitting between them. The CDR3 extends over 18 amino acids. The CDR3 DNA is TGTGCCAGCAGCTTATATAACCCTGCCAGTCCATCTAACTATGGCTACACCTTC. It encodes CASSLYNPASPSNYGYTF.

This chain uses TRBV4-2 with TRBJ2-2; 8 nucleotides agree with TRBD2. The CDR3 consists of 17 residues. With 0 bases clipped from V and 6 bases from J, the junction kept 9 bases outside the gene matches. Looked up from germline, CDR1 is LGHNA and CDR2 is YNFKEQ. Written as DNA, the CDR3 is TGTGCCAGCAGCCAAGAAGGGGGAAGCGGGGGTTCCGGGGAGCTGTTTTTT. Translating gives CASSQEGGSGGSGELFF.

CDR3 protein: CASSQDLSTSGTDTQYF. The CDR3 nucleotides are TGCGCCAGCAGCCAAGATTTAAGTACTAGCGGCACAGATACGCAGTATTTT. The chain combines TRBV4-3 with TRBJ2-3, with 7 bases that match TRBD2. Germline CDR1 LGHNA, CDR2 YSLEER. The trim removed 0 bases at V and 1 base at J, leaving 7 bases unmatched. The CDR3 is 17 amino acids.

The chain is built from TRBV5-1 and TRBJ1-5; D is possibly TRBD1 (6 bases). The CDR3 is 13 residues long. Trimming took 2 bases from V and 5 from J, leaving 8 bases between them. Germline lookup yields CDR1 SGHRS and CDR2 YFSETQ. The CDR3: CASSFSGDQPQHF. The DNA of the CDR3 is TGCGCCAGCAGCTTTTCAGGGGATCAGCCCCAGCATTTT. The variable domain in full, completed from reference TRBV5-1 and TRBJ1-5, reads KAGVTQTPRYLIKTRGQQVTLSCSPISGHRSVSWYQQTPGQGLQFLFEYFSETQRNKGNFPGRFSGRQFSNSRSEMNVSTLELGDSALYLCASSFSGDQPQHFGDGTRLSIL.

The chain couples TRBV2 to TRBJ2-2, with 7 bases that match TRBD1. The CDR3 totals 17 residues. Trimming at V came to 7 bases and at J to 4 bases, leaving 15 bases not matched to a gene. Germline V gene lookup returns CDR1 SNHLY and CDR2 FYNNEI. The CDR3 is CASTPYIGRGFTGELFF. Here the CDR3 DNA reads TGTGCCAGCACCCCCTATATAGGCAGGGGGTTCACCGGGGAGCTGTTTTTT.

The CDR3 DNA sequence: TGTGCCACCAGCAGAGAAGGGGGCGCCTGGTCACCCCTCCACTTT. It encodes CATSREGGAWSPLHF. The rearrangement uses TRBV15 and TRBJ1-6; 7 bases are a match to TRBD1. V trimming: 0 bases; J trimming: 10 bases; junction bases outside the gene matches: 6. The CDR3 has 15 residues. Germline lookup yields CDR1 LNHNV and CDR2 YYDKDF (reference sequence).

The genes are TRBV7-2 and TRBJ2-2; TRBD2 agrees at 10 bases. The CDR3 extends over 16 amino acids. The junction had 0 bases not matched to a gene; V was cut back by 1 base and J by 1 base. Germline-derived CDR1 and CDR2 are SGHTA and FQGNSA. For the CDR3, the DNA is TGTGCCAGCAGCTTAGTAGCGGGGGGGAACACCGGGGAGCTGTTTTTT. This encodes CASSLVAGGNTGELFF. The whole variable domain, remainder taken from reference TRBV7-2 and TRBJ2-2, is GAGVSQSPSNKVTEKGKDVELRCDPISGHTALYWYRQSLGQGLEFLIYFQGNSAPDKSGLPSDRFSAERTGGSVSTLTIQRTQQEDSAVYLCASSLVAGGNTGELFFGEGSRLTVL.

The V and J genes are TRBV2 and TRBJ1-4; no definite D call. The V and J ends lost 1 base and 7 bases respectively, with 13 bases between them. Germline values: CDR1 SNHLY, CDR2 FYNNEI. The CDR3 runs to 15 residues. CDR3 DNA: TGTGCCAGCAGTGAAGAGAGGGCGCGAGGTGAAAAACTGTTTTTT. It codes for CASSEERARGEKLFF.

The chain recombines TRBV10-3 with TRBJ1-5; 7 nucleotides line up with TRBD1. The CDR3 sequence is 15 residues long. J lost 0 bases, V lost 4 bases, and 3 bases had no gene match. The germline V gene encodes CDR1 ENHRY and CDR2 SYGVKD. This CDR3 is CAISAGTVSNQPQHF. Written as DNA, the CDR3 is TGTGCCATCAGTGCCGGGACAGTTAGCAATCAGCCCCAGCATTTT.

This clone was detected once. The V call is TRBV7-9, the J call TRBJ1-1; D uncertain. V was shortened by 2 bases and J by 4 bases, with 8 bases between the two germline ends. This CDR3 is 13 amino acids long. Germline CDR1 and CDR2: SEHNR and FQNEAQ (reference sequence). The CDR3: CASSLPAVTEAFF. DNA for the CDR3: TGTGCCAGCAGCTTACCAGCGGTCACTGAAGCTTTCTTT. Supplemented by reference TRBV7-9 and TRBJ1-1, the full variable domain reads DTGVSQNPRHKITKRGQNVTFRCDPISEHNRLYWYRQTLGQGPEFLTYFQNEAQLEKSRLLSDRFSAERPKGSFSTLEIQRTEQGDSAMYLCASSLPAVTEAFFGQGTRLTVV.